These 28 T cell receptor beta chains originate from one sample sequenced in a study of T cells after yellow fever vaccination. A single record per CDR3 protein comes from TCRdb applying MiXCR to the 5' RACE reads. Among fewer than 500,000 distinct CDR3 sequences, around 20% were seen once, and the ten largest hold 15% to 20%. The specimen comprised PBMCs, sampled before the yellow fever booster vaccination. These TCRs come from a man aged 18 to 29 who received the YFV17D yellow fever vaccine.

This clonotype was picked up a small number of times. This chain links TRBV29-1 with TRBJ1-1; D uncertain. The CDR3 loop spans 11 amino acids. Per the germline V gene, CDR1 is SQVTM and CDR2 is ANQGSEA. Between the trimmed V and J ends, which lost 1 base and 11 bases, there was a span of 11 bases. The CDR3 sequence: CSVEVAPLAFF. In DNA, the CDR3 is TGCAGCGTTGAAGTAGCGCCTCTTGCTTTCTTT.

The sample holds many counts of this clonotype. The rearrangement links TRBV6-5 to TRBJ1-2; 7 positions match TRBD1. Germline CDR1 reads MNHEY; CDR2 reads SVGAGI. This CDR3 is 13 amino acids long. V shed 2 bases, J shed 8 bases, and the junction held 5 bases outside the gene matches. CDR3 DNA sequence: TGTGCCAGCAGTTACAGGGGGCGAGACGGCTACACCTTC. Its translation: CASSYRGRDGYTF.

This clonotype has only a few counts. V and J are TRBV6-1 and TRBJ1-6; 7 nucleotides line up with TRBD1. The CDR3 length is 14 residues. Germline assignment: CDR1 MNHNS and CDR2 SASEGT. The ends lost 7 bases at V and 7 bases at J; junction bases unmatched: 7. This chain's CDR3 is CASTWDRRNSPLHF. CDR3 DNA: TGTGCCAGCACTTGGGACAGAAGGAATTCACCCCTCCACTTT.

This clonotype turned up a few times. The chain recombines TRBV5-5 with TRBJ2-5; D perhaps matches TRBD2 (5 bases). Germline lookup yields CDR1 SGHKS and CDR2 YYEKEE (reference sequence). CDR3 size: 16 residues. V lost 0 bases and J lost 5, with 17 bases in between. This CDR3 reads CASSLVRAGRGETQYF. CDR3 nucleotide sequence: TGTGCCAGCAGCTTGGTTCGGGCAGGAAGAGGGGAGACCCAGTACTTC.

The chain employs TRBV4-3 and TRBJ1-5; D is uncertain. Germline V lookup: CDR1 LGHNA, CDR2 YSLEER. This CDR3 region has 15 residues. The V gene lost 3 bases and the J gene lost 5 bases, with 14 bases spanning the gap. The CDR3 spells CASSQERTGYQPQHF. The CDR3, as DNA: TGCGCCAGCAGCCAGGAGAGGACGGGTTATCAGCCCCAGCATTTT.

This clonotype has just a few counts. The rearrangement joins TRBV4-2 to TRBJ1-5; no clear D gene. The CDR3 has 14 residues. The germline V gene has CDR1 LGHNA and CDR2 YNFKEQ. The V end was cut by 0 bases, the J end by 6 bases, with 9 bases between. CDR3 bases: TGTGCCAGCAGCCAAGAGTCAGGTAGTCAGCCCCAGCATTTT. Amino acids: CASSQESGSQPQHF.

This rearrangement joins TRBV6-5 to TRBJ1-2; unclear D gene. The CDR3 contains 14 residues. Deletions cut 0 bases from V and 5 bases from J, with 10 bases between. Looked up from germline, CDR1 is MNHEY and CDR2 is SVGAGI. CDR3 region: CASSYSMGRYGYTF. Written as DNA, the CDR3 is TGTGCCAGCAGTTACTCGATGGGGAGGTATGGCTACACCTTC.

This clonotype has only a few counts. This rearrangement joins TRBV6-5 to TRBJ1-5; no firm D call. Germline-derived CDR1 and CDR2 are MNHEY and SVGAGI. Trimming removed 6 bases from V and 4 bases from J, with 16 bases in between. The CDR3 contains 15 residues. DNA for the CDR3: TGTGCCAGCAGCCCTCTAGGAGAAAGTAATCAGCCCCAGCATTTT. It codes for CASSPLGESNQPQHF.

The rearrangement joins TRBV9 to TRBJ1-2, with D maybe TRBD1 (6 bases). V dropped 3 bases and J dropped 2 bases, with 11 bases sitting between them. The CDR3 contains 14 residues. Germline CDR1 SGDLS, CDR2 YYNGEE. The CDR3: CASSAGVGNYGYTF. Written as DNA, the CDR3 is TGTGCCAGCAGCGCAGGGGTTGGGAACTATGGCTACACCTTC.

A few counts support this clonotype. The genes are TRBV6-5 and TRBJ1-2; no firm D call. Germline values: CDR1 MNHEY, CDR2 SVGAGI. The V end was cut by 4 bases, the J end by 8 bases, with 14 bases between. The CDR3 is 13 amino acids. CDR3 DNA sequence: TGTGCCAGCAGTTTACAATGGAACGAAGGCTACACCTTC. Protein product: CASSLQWNEGYTF.

The V call is TRBV27, the J call TRBJ2-5; D might be TRBD2 (6 bases). Germline V gives CDR1 MNHEY, CDR2 SMNVEV (reference sequence). The CDR3 runs to 15 residues. Trimming shortened V by 6 bases and J by 3 bases, and 17 bases separated the two germline ends. As DNA, the CDR3 is TGTGCCAGCAGGCCCTGGGGGGAGAGGGAAGAGACCCAGTACTTC. It is translated as CASRPWGEREETQYF.

The chain is built from TRBV24-1 and TRBJ2-3; D unclear. Germline V gene lookup returns CDR1 KGHDR and CDR2 SFDVKD. V gave up 4 bases and J gave up 2 bases, with 3 bases separating them. This CDR3 has 12 amino acids. Here the CDR3 reads CATSEVTDTQYF. The DNA of the CDR3 is TGTGCCACCAGTGAGGTCACAGATACGCAGTATTTT.

The chain carries TRBV4-3 and TRBJ2-7, with TRBD2 identical over 10 bases. The CDR3 extends over 15 amino acids. The junction had 6 bases not matched to a gene; V was cut back by 2 bases and J by 5 bases. Per the germline V gene, CDR1 is LGHNA and CDR2 is YSLEER. The CDR3 loop reads CASSQRSGGFDEQYF. CDR3 sequence (DNA): TGCGCCAGCAGCCAACGTAGCGGGGGGTTTGACGAGCAGTACTTC.

The chain joins TRBV2 to TRBJ1-1; possibly TRBD1 for D (6 bases). Germline V gene sequence: CDR1 SNHLY, CDR2 FYNNEI. This CDR3 contains 18 residues. V was cut by 2 bases and J by 0 bases, with 19 bases left in between. DNA of the CDR3: TGTGCCAGCAGTGAACCCGGATTTCAAGGACAGTTGAACACTGAAGCTTTCTTT. Protein: CASSEPGFQGQLNTEAFF.

The chain combines TRBV20-1 with TRBJ1-6; D unresolved. V was cut by 6 bases and J by 5 bases, with 17 bases left in between. The CDR3 has 15 amino acids. Germline assignment: CDR1 DFQATT and CDR2 SNEGSKA (reference sequence). The CDR3 DNA is TGCAGTGCCCTATCCTCGGGCAGTAATAATTCACCCCTCCACTTT. Translated, it gives CSALSSGSNNSPLHF.

The CDR3 DNA reads as TGCAGTGCTAGAGATCGGGGGTCGGGGGCCCAGCCCCAGCATTTT. Translating gives CSARDRGSGAQPQHF. This chain links TRBV20-1 with TRBJ1-5; D is possibly TRBD1 (6 bases). The CDR3 has 15 amino acids. Germline CDR1 is DFQATT and CDR2 is SNEGSKA (reference sequence). V was cut by 0 bases and J by 7 bases, with 16 bases left in between.

J is TRBJ1-4 and V is TRBV4-3; D is ambiguous. This CDR3 is built from 16 residues. Germline CDR1 reads LGHNA; CDR2 reads YSLEER. The ends were cut back, 1 base at V and 6 bases at J, with 15 bases in the middle. The CDR3 DNA reads TGCGCCAGCAGCCAAGCACCCTCCGACCCGGATGAAAAACTGTTTTTT. Translation: CASSQAPSDPDEKLFF.

The J gene is TRBJ2-7, the V gene TRBV6-2 or TRBV6-3, with 8 bases aligning to TRBD1. This CDR3 has 17 residues. Looked up from germline, CDR1 is MNHEY and CDR2 is SVGEGT. Trimming removed 0 bases from V and 0 bases from J; junction bases left unmatched: 7. CDR3 loop: CASSYSRTGPRSYEQYV. DNA for the CDR3: TGTGCCAGCAGTTACTCGAGGACAGGGCCCCGCTCCTACGAGCAGTACGTC.

This clonotype was counted many times. The chain is built from TRBV5-1 and TRBJ2-1; possible D gene TRBD2, 6 bases. Trimming stripped 1 base from V and 15 bases from J, with 17 bases between. The CDR3 extends over 13 amino acids. The germline CDR1 and CDR2 sequences are SGHRS and YFSETQ. The CDR3 DNA is TGCGCCAGCAGCTTGTCCGCGGACGGGGGTCGGTTCTTC. Translating it yields CASSLSADGGRFF. Based on the CDR3 plus reference TRBV5-1 and TRBJ2-1, the full variable domain is KAGVTQTPRYLIKTRGQQVTLSCSPISGHRSVSWYQQTPGQGLQFLFEYFSETQRNKGNFPGRFSGRQFSNSRSEMNVSTLELGDSALYLCASSLSADGGRFFGPGTRLTVL.

This clonotype has at least ten counts. The V call is TRBV12-3 or TRBV12-4, the J call TRBJ2-1; tentatively, D is TRBD1 (5 bases). The CDR3 consists of 14 residues. The V end was cut by 2 bases, the J end by 7 bases, with 12 bases between. This CDR3 reads CASSLPQGRNEQFF. Written as DNA, the CDR3 is TGTGCCAGCAGTTTACCCCAGGGTCGAAATGAGCAGTTCTTC.

This clonotype occurred a few times. The V call is TRBV12-3 or TRBV12-4, the J call TRBJ1-3; no clear D. The CDR3 length is 15 residues. The V end was cut by 5 bases, the J end by 0 bases, with 11 bases between. CDR3 nucleotides: TGTGCCAGCAGTCCCGTGTTGAGCTCTGGAAACACCATATATTTT. This translates into CASSPVLSSGNTIYF.

The gene calls are TRBV3-1 and TRBJ2-5; the D is unclear. CDR3 length: 12 amino acids. Germline V gene sequence: CDR1 LGHDT, CDR2 YNNKEL (reference sequence). Trimming left V 1 base short and J 5 bases short, with 5 bases between. The CDR3 region is CASSQVPETQYF. CDR3 nucleotide sequence: TGTGCCAGCAGCCAAGTCCCTGAGACCCAGTACTTC.

This clonotype has only a few counts. V and J are TRBV6-6 and TRBJ2-3; D tentatively reads TRBD1 or TRBD2 (5 bases each). Deletions cut 2 bases from V and 4 bases from J, with 10 bases between. This CDR3 has 14 residues. CDR1 MNHNY and CDR2 SVGAGI come from the germline V gene (reference sequence). CDR3 region: CASSYVVGADTQYF. CDR3 coding DNA: TGTGCCAGCAGTTACGTCGTGGGGGCAGATACGCAGTATTTT.

This rearrangement joins TRBV29-1 to TRBJ2-5; the D gene is possibly TRBD1 (6 bases). This CDR3 comprises 14 residues. V lost 4 bases and J lost 7, with 19 bases in between. CDR1 is SQVTM and CDR2 is ANQGSEA in the germline V gene. Here the CDR3 DNA reads TGCAGCGTTGCCATCGAGCAGGGGATTGGGACCCAGTACTTC. Protein sequence: CSVAIEQGIGTQYF.

The chain joins TRBV5-1 to TRBJ2-2; 11 bases map to TRBD2. The CDR3 spans 16 residues. The trim removed 4 bases at V and 1 base at J, leaving 3 bases unmatched. The germline CDR1 and CDR2 sequences are SGHRS and YFSETQ. Written as DNA, the CDR3 is TGCGCCAGCAGCCGGACTAGCGGGCTGAACACCGGGGAGCTGTTTTTT. Its protein is CASSRTSGLNTGELFF.

This clonotype was recorded many times. The chain combines TRBV7-2 with TRBJ1-1; D call uncertain. The V end was cut by 5 bases, the J end by 2 bases, with 9 bases between. The CDR3 extends over 13 amino acids. The germline V gene encodes CDR1 SGHTA and CDR2 FQGNSA. The CDR3 DNA follows: TGTGCCAGCAGCCCCTATCTCAACACTGAAGCTTTCTTT. It specifies CASSPYLNTEAFF. Full variable domain (rest looked up from reference TRBV7-2 and TRBJ1-1): GAGVSQSPSNKVTEKGKDVELRCDPISGHTALYWYRQSLGQGLEFLIYFQGNSAPDKSGLPSDRFSAERTGGSVSTLTIQRTQQEDSAVYLCASSPYLNTEAFFGQGTRLTVV.

This clonotype was counted between two and nine times. The chain combines TRBV6-5 with TRBJ2-3, with TRBD2 identical over 11 bases. Germline V gene sequence: CDR1 MNHEY, CDR2 SVGAGI. The CDR3 runs 18 residues. The V gene end was trimmed by 7 bases and the J gene end by 6 bases; junction bases not matched to a gene: 18. In nucleotides, the CDR3 is TGTGCCAGCACCTCCCCAAGGGGTAGCGGGGGGGCGAGGGATACGCAGTATTTT. Its protein is CASTSPRGSGGARDTQYF.

The chain recombines TRBV20-1 with TRBJ1-1, with D maybe TRBD1 (5 bases). The CDR3 totals 13 residues. Per the germline V gene, CDR1 is DFQATT and CDR2 is SNEGSKA (reference sequence). V was clipped by 6 bases and J by 4 bases, with 15 bases between them. In DNA, the CDR3 is TGCAGTGCAAGGGGTGGCAGGGCCACTGAAGCTTTCTTT. Translating gives CSARGGRATEAFF.